The 26 T cell receptor beta chains below all came from one sample that was sequenced in a study of control samples from healthy donors and cancer patients (dated by TCRdb to 2018 to 2020). The library was obtained by the immunoSEQ multiplex PCR assay. Sourced from immuneACCESS, this table was stored by TCRdb with only in-frame sequences that have V and J called. A share of the clones is absent; for the studies checked, an unresolved V gene accounts for under half, and the remainder has no known explanation. This sample holds 90,000 to 110,000 clones; approximately 90% were observed only once. 4% to 5.5% of the sample comes from the top ten. The sample was blood. Every receptor here comes from a human donor in good health. The donor label of this sample is uncertain.

The chain carries TRBV28 and TRBJ2-7; 9 nucleotides line up with TRBD2. The CDR3 totals 15 residues. Germline V gene data show CDR1 as MDHEN and CDR2 as SYDVKM. With V trimmed by 6 bases and J by 6 bases, 12 bases remained unmatched. The CDR3 is CASRSSGGAAFEQYF. CDR3 bases: TGTGCCAGCAGGAGTAGCGGGGGCGCGGCGTTCGAGCAGTACTTC. Drawing the rest from reference TRBV28 and TRBJ2-7, the complete variable domain is DVKVTQSSRYLVKRTGEKVFLECVQDMDHENMFWYRQDPGLGLRLIYFSYDVKMKEKGDIPEGYSVSREKKERFSLILESASTNQTSMYLCASRSSGGAAFEQYFGPGTRLTVT.

The chain uses TRBV12-3 or TRBV12-4 and TRBJ1-1, with a possible D match to TRBD1 (5 bases). Trimming stripped 4 bases from V and 6 bases from J, with 12 bases between. The CDR3 has 13 residues. The CDR3 reads CASSSRRGSEAFF. CDR3 DNA: TGTGCCAGCAGTTCCCGGCGGGGCTCTGAAGCTTTCTTT.

V and J are TRBV6-5 and TRBJ1-1; D gene uncertain. Trimming took 3 bases from V and 3 from J, leaving 8 bases between them. This CDR3 region has 13 residues. Per germline, CDR1 MNHEY and CDR2 SVGAGI. This CDR3 reads CASSYLGDTEAFF. As DNA, the CDR3 is TGTGCCAGCAGTTATTTGGGTGACACTGAAGCTTTCTTT.

The rearrangement links TRBV9 to TRBJ1-3, with unresolved D. Germline values: CDR1 SGDLS, CDR2 YYNGEE. Trimming cost V 0 bases and J 4 bases, with 8 bases left between them. This CDR3 contains 14 residues. Here the CDR3 reads CASSVAKKGNTIYF. DNA of the CDR3: TGTGCCAGCAGCGTAGCCAAGAAAGGAAACACCATATATTTT.

The rearrangement links TRBV28 to TRBJ1-5, with unresolved D. V was shortened by 3 bases and J by 4 bases, with 22 bases between the two germline ends. CDR1 is MDHEN and CDR2 is SYDVKM in the germline V gene. The CDR3 spans 18 residues. CDR3 in amino acids: CASSFLVPRPVGNQPQHF. In nucleotides, the CDR3 is TGTGCCAGCAGTTTTTTGGTCCCTAGGCCCGTTGGGAATCAGCCCCAGCATTTT.

This chain joins TRBV5-1 and TRBJ2-3; D is unresolved. The CDR3 contains 11 residues. V was trimmed by 3 bases and J by 6 bases, leaving 5 bases between them. CDR1 and CDR2 from the germline V gene are SGHRS and YFSETQ. CDR3 sequence: CASSSMDTQYF. The CDR3 DNA reads as TGCGCCAGCAGCTCAATGGATACGCAGTATTTT.

Here the CDR3 reads CASSLDRDGYTF. The CDR3 DNA is TGCGCCAGCAGCTTGGATAGAGATGGCTACACCTTC. The rearrangement uses TRBV5-1 and TRBJ1-2; D unresolved. Trimming pared 0 bases from V and 6 bases from J, leaving 6 bases between. The CDR3 consists of 12 residues. CDR1 and CDR2 (germline): SGHRS, YFSETQ.

The rearrangement joins TRBV19 to TRBJ2-2; no clear D gene. The germline V and J ends were trimmed by 3 bases and 2 bases, with 7 bases remaining between them. The germline CDR1 and CDR2 sequences are LNHDA and SQIVND (reference sequence). The CDR3 extends over 14 amino acids. CDR3 bases: TGTGCCAGTAGTATTACTCACAACACCGGGGAGCTGTTTTTT. Amino acids: CASSITHNTGELFF. Full variable domain (missing parts from reference TRBV19 and TRBJ2-2): DGGITQSPKYLFRKEGQNVTLSCEQNLNHDAMYWYRQDPGQGLRLIYYSQIVNDFQKGDIAEGYSVSREKKESFPLTVTSAQKNPTAFYLCASSITHNTGELFFGEGSRLTVL.

This chain uses TRBV24-1 with TRBJ1-5; D may be TRBD1 (5 bases). Trimming took off 10 bases at V and 6 bases at J, with 12 bases between the two ends. Germline values: CDR1 KGHDR, CDR2 SFDVKD. The CDR3 is 12 amino acids. The CDR3 protein is CATSLGGQPQHF. Here the CDR3 DNA reads TGTGCCACATCGTTGGGGGGTCAGCCCCAGCATTTT.

The genes are TRBV2 and TRBJ1-2, with D hard to call. CDR3 size: 14 residues. Trimming stripped 5 bases from V and 8 bases from J, with 18 bases between. Per germline, CDR1 SNHLY and CDR2 FYNNEI. CDR3 bases: TGTGCCAGCAGTACAACAGCGACCGCTCGGGGCTACACCTTC. This translates into CASSTTATARGYTF.

The chain combines TRBV5-1 with TRBJ1-1; 11 bases align to TRBD1. The CDR3 has 15 amino acids. Germline V lookup: CDR1 SGHRS, CDR2 YFSETQ. V lost 2 bases to trimming and J lost 6 bases; unmatched junction nucleotides: 6. In DNA form, the CDR3 reads TGCGCCAGCAGCTTCGATGGACAGGGGGCCCCTGAAGCTTTCTTT. Its translation is CASSFDGQGAPEAFF.

The CDR3 sequence: CASILTGVEAFF. As DNA, the CDR3 is TGTGCCAGCATCCTCACAGGGGTTGAAGCTTTCTTT. The chain uses TRBV2 and TRBJ1-1; 7 nucleotides agree with TRBD1. Germline lookup yields CDR1 SNHLY and CDR2 FYNNEI. The trim removed 7 bases at V and 7 bases at J, leaving 6 bases unmatched. This CDR3 has 12 amino acids.

This clone counts as medium-sized. The chain uses TRBV7-9 and TRBJ2-3, with D hard to call. The CDR3 consists of 14 residues. Germline loops: CDR1 SEHNR, CDR2 FQNEAQ (reference sequence). Trimming cost V 1 base and J 5 bases, with 10 bases left between them. CDR3 in amino acids: CASSLVRHEDTQYF. DNA for the CDR3: TGTGCCAGCAGCTTAGTGCGGCATGAAGATACGCAGTATTTT.

This rearrangement joins TRBV11-2 to TRBJ1-2; 8 bases are a match to TRBD1. J was trimmed by 7 bases and V by 5 bases; bases with no gene match: 9. Germline V gives CDR1 SGHAT, CDR2 FQNNGV. This CDR3 has 14 residues. The CDR3 is CASSQFQGAGGYTF. The CDR3 bases are TGTGCCAGCAGCCAATTCCAGGGGGCTGGTGGCTACACCTTC.

DNA for the CDR3: TGTGCCAGTAGTATGGGCGGACTGGAGGATACGCAGTATTTT. It specifies CASSMGGLEDTQYF. The V and J genes are TRBV19 and TRBJ2-3, with D possibly being TRBD2 (5 bases). The germline gives CDR1 LNHDA, CDR2 SQIVND (reference sequence). V was clipped by 3 bases and J by 6 bases, with 13 bases between them. The CDR3 runs 14 residues.

The sample holds one count of this clone. The V gene is TRBV5-1, the J gene TRBJ1-1, with 7 bases matching TRBD1. CDR1 and CDR2 from the germline V gene are SGHRS and YFSETQ. This CDR3 comprises 14 residues. The V segment lost 0 bases and the J segment 4 bases; nucleotides outside the gene matches: 3. The CDR3 DNA sequence: TGCGCCAGCAGCTTGGTACAGGGGCCCACTGAAGCTTTCTTT. Protein product: CASSLVQGPTEAFF. Full variable domain (missing parts from reference TRBV5-1 and TRBJ1-1): KAGVTQTPRYLIKTRGQQVTLSCSPISGHRSVSWYQQTPGQGLQFLFEYFSETQRNKGNFPGRFSGRQFSNSRSEMNVSTLELGDSALYLCASSLVQGPTEAFFGQGTRLTVV.

J is TRBJ2-1 and V is TRBV6-5, with TRBD2 matching 7 bases. Trimming removed 8 bases from V and 4 bases from J; junction bases left unmatched: 11. The germline CDR1 and CDR2 sequences are MNHEY and SVGAGI. This CDR3 is built from 15 residues. CDR3 DNA: TGTGCCAGCGTTTTATGGGAGGGCCTATACAATGAGCAGTTCTTC. This gives the protein CASVLWEGLYNEQFF.

V is TRBV7-2 and J is TRBJ2-1; 10 nucleotides match TRBD2. With 2 bases clipped from V and 2 bases from J, the junction kept 6 bases outside the gene matches. Germline CDR1 is SGHTA and CDR2 is FQGNSA. This CDR3 has 17 residues. The CDR3 protein is CASSLLAGGLTYNEQFF. The DNA for the CDR3 is TGTGCCAGCAGCTTATTAGCGGGGGGTTTAACCTACAATGAGCAGTTCTTC.

The chain recombines TRBV5-5 with TRBJ2-7; D gene unclear. Deletions cut 1 base from V and 2 bases from J, with 19 bases between. This CDR3 is 17 amino acids long. CDR1 and CDR2 (germline): SGHKS, YYEKEE (reference sequence). DNA for the CDR3: TGTGCCAGCAGCTTGAGAGAGATTGGCCGCTTTGCCTACGAGCAGTACTTC. Its protein is CASSLREIGRFAYEQYF.

The J gene is TRBJ2-1, the V gene TRBV28; perhaps TRBD1 as D (6 bases). Trimming stripped 7 bases from V and 4 bases from J, with 20 bases between. The germline V gene encodes CDR1 MDHEN and CDR2 SYDVKM. This CDR3 is 16 amino acids long. CDR3 loop: CASTHRAENLYNEQFF. CDR3 coding DNA: TGTGCCAGCACCCACAGGGCAGAAAACCTATACAATGAGCAGTTCTTC.

The CDR3 coding sequence is TGTGCCAGCAGCCAAGCGGGGGGTTCCTACAATGAGCAGTTCTTC. This encodes CASSQAGGSYNEQFF. The chain links TRBV6-2 or TRBV6-3 to TRBJ2-1, with 9 bases fitting TRBD2. The germline gives CDR1 MNHEY, CDR2 SVGEGT. V lost 6 bases to trimming and J lost 1 base; unmatched junction nucleotides: 4. The CDR3 contains 15 residues.

The rearrangement joins TRBV19 to TRBJ2-5; D unresolved. The CDR3 extends over 13 amino acids. V gave up 5 bases and J gave up 5 bases, with 12 bases separating them. From germline, CDR1 is LNHDA and CDR2 SQIVND (reference sequence). The CDR3 DNA reads as TGTGCCAGTAGTCCGGGCCTGAGGGAGACCCAGTACTTC. This sequence encodes CASSPGLRETQYF.

The chain employs TRBV5-8 and TRBJ1-2; D perhaps matches TRBD1 (5 bases). Germline V lookup: CDR1 SGHTS, CDR2 YDEGEE. There are 14 residues in the CDR3. Trimming left V 7 bases short and J 7 bases short, with 20 bases between. The chain's CDR3 is CASSHPDTSSGYTF. CDR3 nucleotides: TGTGCCAGCTCTCATCCGGACACCTCCAGTGGCTACACCTTC.

This clone has only one observation. This rearrangement joins TRBV5-6 to TRBJ2-1; weak D call: TRBD2 (6 bases). V was shortened by 3 bases and J by 13 bases, with 20 bases between the two germline ends. Germline assignment: CDR1 SGHDT and CDR2 YYEEEE. The CDR3 is 14 amino acids. For the CDR3, the DNA is TGTGCCAGCAGCTCGGGGACTTCTATTTTCGGTCAGTTCTTC. Protein: CASSSGTSIFGQFF.

The rearrangement links TRBV19 to TRBJ1-1; the D gene is possibly TRBD1 (5 bases). From germline, CDR1 is LNHDA and CDR2 SQIVND (reference sequence). Trimming shortened V by 1 base and J by 1 base, and 7 bases separated the two germline ends. CDR3 length: 14 residues. Written as DNA, the CDR3 is TGTGCCAGTAGTATAGGAGGGGCGAACACTGAAGCTTTCTTT. It codes for CASSIGGANTEAFF.

This sequence joins TRBV6-5 and TRBJ1-2; 10 bases are a match to TRBD1. The CDR3 has 13 residues. Per germline, CDR1 MNHEY and CDR2 SVGAGI. J gave up 3 bases and V 6 bases, and 1 base lay outside the gene matches. CDR3 DNA sequence: TGTGCCAGCAGAGGGACAGGGGACTATGGCTACACCTTC. The encoded protein is CASRGTGDYGYTF.